This T cell receptor beta chain emerged from a study of pediatric ulcerative colitis. Study-wide findings and caveats: In rectum, acute severe colitis had expanded clones and less diversity.

The CDR3 sequence is 14 residues long. CDR1 SGHAT and CDR2 FQNNGV come from the germline V gene. V was cut by 3 bases and J by 1 base, with 7 bases left in between. Only in-frame clones appear in the TCRdb table, and some are missing; sequencing was by immunoSEQ multiplex PCR. The table records 25,000 to 35,000 clones, almost 85% of them present only once. On this clone itself: The target antigen is unknown.

The chain has TRBV11-2 and TRBJ1-3; a weak D match, TRBD1 (5 bases). The sequencing sample was made of blood. This TCR was sampled from a boy aged 10-17 years with severe ulcerative colitis. Written as DNA, the CDR3 is TGTGCCAGCAGCTTCAGGGTTTCTGGAAACACCATATATTTT. The encoded protein is CASSFRVSGNTIYF.